This is a list of T cell receptor beta chains from one sample in a study of blood T cell repertoires in COVID-19. Assay: immunoSEQ multiplex PCR; the TCRdb copy retains only in-frame clones and omits some. The sample includes more than 300,000 clones, under 90% of them seen just once. Sequenced input: PBMCs or T cells enriched from blood (not recorded which). The receptors here all came from a woman in her late teens or twenties who had recovered from COVID-19. Each CDR3 is given with its conserved first and last residue. Each record gives: D gene, V gene, clone size, J gene, CDR3 protein, CDR3 DNA. D genes are given only for firm matches. Some rows mark clone size as missing; the rest say once, few, many or name a class of expanded clone.

D gene: .
V gene: TRBV6-5
clone size: .
J gene: TRBJ2-7
CDR3 protein: CASSLDLSYEQYF
CDR3 DNA: TGTGCCAGCAGTCTAGATCTATCCTACGAGCAGTACTTC

D gene: TRBD1
V gene: TRBV7-8
clone size: .
J gene: TRBJ1-6
CDR3 protein: CASSYGQGYSPLHF
CDR3 DNA: TGTGCCAGCAGCTACGGACAGGGATATTCACCCCTCCACTTT

D gene: TRBD2
V gene: TRBV24-1
clone size: .
J gene: TRBJ2-2
CDR3 protein: CATSDFGGAPGELFF
CDR3 DNA: TGTGCCACCAGTGATTTCGGGGGGGCCCCCGGGGAGCTGTTTTTT

D gene: .
V gene: TRBV10-1
clone size: .
J gene: TRBJ2-2
CDR3 protein: CASSDSTGELFF
CDR3 DNA: TGCGCCAGCTCCGACAGCACCGGGGAGCTGTTTTTT

D gene: .
V gene: TRBV3-1/TRBV3-2
clone size: .
J gene: TRBJ1-2
CDR3 protein: CASSQDLRPSAYTF
CDR3 DNA: TGTGCCAGCAGCCAAGATCTGAGACCGAGCGCATACACCTTC

D gene: TRBD1
V gene: TRBV5-1
clone size: .
J gene: TRBJ1-6
CDR3 protein: CASSFDLDRANSPLHF
CDR3 DNA: TGCGCCAGCAGCTTTGATCTCGACAGGGCAAATTCACCCCTCCACTTT

D gene: .
V gene: TRBV19
clone size: .
J gene: TRBJ1-2
CDR3 protein: CASTGQGFYGYTF
CDR3 DNA: TGTGCCAGTACTGGGCAGGGGTTCTATGGCTACACCTTC

D gene: TRBD1
V gene: TRBV6-2/TRBV6-3
clone size: once
J gene: TRBJ2-7
CDR3 protein: CASSYSSDPGDSRTYEQYF
CDR3 DNA: TGTGCCAGCAGTTACTCGAGTGACCCTGGGGACAGTCGTACCTACGAGCAGTACTTC

D gene: .
V gene: TRBV28
clone size: .
J gene: TRBJ2-7
CDR3 protein: CASSSAGTPPYEQYF
CDR3 DNA: TGTGCCAGCAGTTCGGCCGGGACTCCCCCCTACGAGCAGTACTTC

D gene: TRBD2
V gene: TRBV7-8
clone size: .
J gene: TRBJ2-1
CDR3 protein: CASSFTGGFSYNEQFF
CDR3 DNA: TGTGCCAGCAGCTTTACGGGGGGTTTCTCCTACAATGAGCAGTTCTTC

D gene: .
V gene: TRBV9
clone size: .
J gene: TRBJ1-4
CDR3 protein: CASSVESLGGKLFF
CDR3 DNA: TGTGCCAGCAGCGTAGAATCCCTCGGGGGAAAACTGTTTTTT

D gene: .
V gene: TRBV3-1/TRBV3-2
clone size: few
J gene: TRBJ1-1
CDR3 protein: CASSQEFRGAEAFF
CDR3 DNA: TGTGCCAGCAGCCAAGAGTTTCGGGGGGCGGAAGCTTTCTTT

D gene: TRBD2
V gene: TRBV11-1
clone size: once
J gene: TRBJ2-5
CDR3 protein: CASSPGLAQETQYF
CDR3 DNA: TGTGCCAGCAGCCCGGGACTAGCACAAGAGACCCAGTACTTC

D gene: TRBD1
V gene: TRBV10-2
clone size: .
J gene: TRBJ2-2
CDR3 protein: CASSATGAGELFF
CDR3 DNA: TGCGCCAGCAGTGCGACAGGGGCCGGGGAGCTGTTTTTT

D gene: .
V gene: TRBV24-1
clone size: .
J gene: TRBJ1-5
CDR3 protein: CATSRGGDNQPQHF
CDR3 DNA: TGTGCCACAAGTCGAGGCGGCGACAATCAGCCCCAGCATTTT

D gene: TRBD2
V gene: TRBV5-1
clone size: few
J gene: TRBJ2-2
CDR3 protein: CASSLQAGGSGELFF
CDR3 DNA: TGCGCCAGCAGCTTGCAAGCGGGAGGATCCGGGGAGCTGTTTTTT

D gene: TRBD1
V gene: TRBV19
clone size: .
J gene: TRBJ1-5
CDR3 protein: CATRGTVNQPQHF
CDR3 DNA: TGTGCCACCAGGGGGACAGTGAATCAGCCCCAGCATTTT

D gene: .
V gene: TRBV28
clone size: .
J gene: TRBJ2-7
CDR3 protein: CASTSGTDTYEQYF
CDR3 DNA: TGTGCCAGCACCTCTGGGACTGATACCTACGAGCAGTACTTC

D gene: TRBD2
V gene: TRBV11-3
clone size: .
J gene: TRBJ2-7
CDR3 protein: CASSSSGRAGEQYF
CDR3 DNA: TGTGCCAGCAGCTCTAGCGGGAGGGCCGGCGAGCAGTACTTC

D gene: TRBD1
V gene: TRBV5-6
clone size: .
J gene: TRBJ1-4
CDR3 protein: CASSGSGQGSEKLFF
CDR3 DNA: TGTGCCAGCAGCGGTTCGGGACAGGGTTCTGAAAAACTGTTTTTT

D gene: TRBD1
V gene: TRBV30
clone size: few
J gene: TRBJ1-1
CDR3 protein: CAWGGQGDTEAFF
CDR3 DNA: TGTGCCTGGGGGGGACAGGGGGACACTGAAGCTTTCTTT

D gene: .
V gene: TRBV7-6
clone size: .
J gene: TRBJ2-3
CDR3 protein: CASRGATDTQYF
CDR3 DNA: TGTGCCAGCAGGGGGGCCACAGATACGCAGTATTTT

D gene: .
V gene: TRBV5-1
clone size: .
J gene: TRBJ1-1
CDR3 protein: CASSLAEQGGTEAFF
CDR3 DNA: TGCGCCAGCAGCTTGGCCGAGCAGGGAGGTACTGAAGCTTTCTTT

D gene: .
V gene: TRBV7-8
clone size: .
J gene: TRBJ1-1
CDR3 protein: CASSLRAGARGSTEAFF
CDR3 DNA: TGTGCCAGCAGCTTACGGGCGGGGGCCCGAGGAAGTACTGAAGCTTTCTTT

D gene: TRBD2
V gene: TRBV11-2
clone size: many
J gene: TRBJ2-1
CDR3 protein: CASSLASGRTNEQFF
CDR3 DNA: TGTGCCAGCAGCTTAGCTAGCGGGAGGACTAATGAGCAGTTCTTC

D gene: TRBD2
V gene: TRBV6-1
clone size: .
J gene: TRBJ2-1
CDR3 protein: CASSGLGLAGPSSYNEQFF
CDR3 DNA: TGTGCCAGCAGTGGACTAGGACTAGCGGGGCCTAGCTCCTACAATGAGCAGTTCTTC

D gene: TRBD1
V gene: TRBV5-1
clone size: .
J gene: TRBJ1-1
CDR3 protein: CASSLVTGGENTEAFF
CDR3 DNA: TGCGCCAGCAGCTTAGTGACAGGGGGCGAGAACACTGAAGCTTTCTTT

D gene: TRBD2
V gene: TRBV7-9
clone size: many
J gene: TRBJ2-7
CDR3 protein: CASSRPGRAYEQYF
CDR3 DNA: TGTGCCAGCAGCCGACCCGGGAGGGCCTACGAGCAGTACTTC

D gene: .
V gene: TRBV28
clone size: .
J gene: TRBJ2-4
CDR3 protein: CASSSPPQDNIQYF
CDR3 DNA: TGTGCCAGCAGTTCGCCCCCCCAGGATAACATTCAGTACTTC

D gene: .
V gene: TRBV5-1
clone size: .
J gene: TRBJ1-1
CDR3 protein: CASRDTAMNTEAFF
CDR3 DNA: TGCGCCAGCCGGGACACCGCTATGAACACTGAAGCTTTCTTT

D gene: TRBD2
V gene: TRBV7-9
clone size: .
J gene: TRBJ2-1
CDR3 protein: CASSLSGLAGLNEQFF
CDR3 DNA: TGTGCCAGCAGCTTATCGGGACTAGCGGGGCTCAATGAGCAGTTCTTC

D gene: TRBD2
V gene: TRBV30
clone size: .
J gene: TRBJ2-2
CDR3 protein: CAWSLGGGAGELFF
CDR3 DNA: TGTGCCTGGAGTCTCGGGGGGGGCGCCGGGGAGCTGTTTTTT

D gene: .
V gene: TRBV4-2
clone size: .
J gene: TRBJ1-5
CDR3 protein: CASSQDKTSYNQPQHF
CDR3 DNA: TGTGCCAGCAGCCAAGATAAGACATCCTACAATCAGCCCCAGCATTTT

D gene: .
V gene: TRBV18
clone size: .
J gene: TRBJ1-1
CDR3 protein: CASSSAGDTEAFF
CDR3 DNA: TGTGCCAGCTCATCGGCGGGGGACACTGAAGCTTTCTTT

D gene: .
V gene: TRBV11-3
clone size: .
J gene: TRBJ2-1
CDR3 protein: CASSLAGSYNEQFF
CDR3 DNA: TGTGCCAGCAGCTTAGCAGGGTCCTACAATGAGCAGTTCTTC

D gene: .
V gene: TRBV5-1
clone size: once
J gene: TRBJ1-1
CDR3 protein: CASVAGAGTEAFF
CDR3 DNA: TGCGCCTCAGTGGCGGGGGCCGGAACTGAAGCTTTCTTT

D gene: .
V gene: TRBV14
clone size: .
J gene: TRBJ2-3
CDR3 protein: CASSQETPVFTDTQYF
CDR3 DNA: TGTGCCAGCAGCCAAGAGACTCCTGTCTTCACAGATACGCAGTATTTT

D gene: .
V gene: TRBV29-1
clone size: .
J gene: TRBJ1-2
CDR3 protein: CSVKDKPNYGYTF
CDR3 DNA: TGCAGCGTGAAGGACAAGCCTAACTATGGCTACACCTTC

D gene: .
V gene: TRBV12-3/TRBV12-4
clone size: .
J gene: TRBJ2-1
CDR3 protein: CASSLDGYNEQFF
CDR3 DNA: TGTGCCAGCAGTTTAGACGGGTACAATGAGCAGTTCTTC

D gene: .
V gene: TRBV12-3/TRBV12-4
clone size: .
J gene: TRBJ2-1
CDR3 protein: CASSLFRESVFF
CDR3 DNA: TGTGCCAGCAGTTTATTTCGGGAGAGTGTCTTCTTC

D gene: TRBD1
V gene: TRBV5-1
clone size: .
J gene: TRBJ1-2
CDR3 protein: CASSLDSQGNYGYTF
CDR3 DNA: TGCGCCAGCAGCCTAGACTCACAGGGGAACTATGGCTACACCTTC

D gene: .
V gene: TRBV27
clone size: .
J gene: TRBJ2-7
CDR3 protein: CASSLLEGSYEQYF
CDR3 DNA: TGTGCCAGCAGTTTATTGGAGGGATCCTACGAGCAGTACTTC

D gene: .
V gene: TRBV18
clone size: .
J gene: TRBJ2-3
CDR3 protein: CASSPRREPSTDTQYF
CDR3 DNA: TGTGCCAGCTCACCACGCCGGGAACCCAGCACAGATACGCAGTATTTT

D gene: .
V gene: TRBV9
clone size: .
J gene: TRBJ2-5
CDR3 protein: CASSVGQRQETQYF
CDR3 DNA: TGTGCCAGCAGCGTAGGACAACGCCAAGAGACCCAGTACTTC

D gene: TRBD1
V gene: TRBV15
clone size: .
J gene: TRBJ2-7
CDR3 protein: CATSMGQGGFEQYF
CDR3 DNA: TGTGCCACCAGCATGGGACAGGGGGGCTTCGAGCAGTACTTC

D gene: .
V gene: TRBV5-1
clone size: .
J gene: TRBJ2-7
CDR3 protein: CASSLDGLNEQYF
CDR3 DNA: TGCGCCAGCAGCCTGGACGGACTTAACGAGCAGTACTTC

D gene: TRBD1
V gene: TRBV6-4
clone size: .
J gene: TRBJ1-2
CDR3 protein: CASSESGGGYGYTF
CDR3 DNA: TGTGCCAGCAGTGAATCAGGGGGCGGATATGGCTACACCTTC

D gene: TRBD2
V gene: TRBV7-9
clone size: .
J gene: TRBJ2-7
CDR3 protein: CASSRLAGVTSYEQYF
CDR3 DNA: TGTGCCAGCAGCCGATTAGCGGGAGTGACCTCCTACGAGCAGTACTTC

D gene: .
V gene: TRBV9
clone size: once
J gene: TRBJ1-4
CDR3 protein: CVSSVTGANEKLFF
CDR3 DNA: TGTGTCAGCAGCGTAACTGGGGCGAATGAAAAACTGTTTTTT

D gene: TRBD2
V gene: TRBV5-4
clone size: once
J gene: TRBJ2-3
CDR3 protein: CASSLELAEITDTQYF
CDR3 DNA: TGTGCCAGCAGCTTGGAACTAGCGGAGATCACAGATACGCAGTATTTT

D gene: TRBD2
V gene: TRBV19
clone size: .
J gene: TRBJ2-7
CDR3 protein: CASSMGLGVSYEQYF
CDR3 DNA: TGTGCCAGTAGTATGGGACTAGGAGTTTCCTACGAGCAGTACTTC

D gene: TRBD1
V gene: TRBV28
clone size: .
J gene: TRBJ1-6
CDR3 protein: CAGGQSRSSYNSPLHF
CDR3 DNA: TGTGCCGGGGGACAGTCCCGAAGCTCCTATAATTCACCCCTCCACTTT

D gene: TRBD2
V gene: TRBV5-1
clone size: .
J gene: TRBJ2-5
CDR3 protein: CASSALAEGTQYF
CDR3 DNA: TGCGCCAGCAGCGCGCTAGCGGAGGGGACCCAGTACTTC

D gene: .
V gene: TRBV7-8
clone size: .
J gene: TRBJ1-6
CDR3 protein: CASSLPSENSPLHF
CDR3 DNA: TGTGCCAGCAGCTTGCCCAGCGAGAATTCACCCCTCCACTTT

D gene: TRBD1
V gene: TRBV25-1
clone size: .
J gene: TRBJ2-2
CDR3 protein: CASSESGQGITGELFF
CDR3 DNA: TGTGCCAGCAGTGAATCGGGACAGGGGATTACCGGGGAGCTGTTTTTT

D gene: TRBD1
V gene: TRBV27
clone size: .
J gene: TRBJ1-1
CDR3 protein: CASSTDLGQGWRLAEAFF
CDR3 DNA: TGTGCCAGCAGTACCGACCTGGGACAGGGGTGGCGATTGGCTGAAGCTTTCTTT

D gene: TRBD1
V gene: TRBV4-1
clone size: .
J gene: TRBJ1-2
CDR3 protein: CASSGQGGGYTF
CDR3 DNA: TGCGCCAGCAGCGGACAGGGAGGTGGCTACACCTTC

D gene: TRBD1
V gene: TRBV5-1
clone size: .
J gene: TRBJ1-2
CDR3 protein: CASSQDRGNYGYTF
CDR3 DNA: TGCGCCAGCAGCCAAGACAGGGGGAACTATGGCTACACCTTC

D gene: .
V gene: TRBV30
clone size: .
J gene: TRBJ1-2
CDR3 protein: CAWTPPHPTGTWGYTF
CDR3 DNA: TGTGCCTGGACCCCCCCCCACCCAACAGGCACCTGGGGCTACACCTTC

D gene: TRBD1
V gene: TRBV3-1/TRBV3-2
clone size: .
J gene: TRBJ1-2
CDR3 protein: CASSQVNRGPHGYTF
CDR3 DNA: TGTGCCAGCAGCCAAGTTAACAGGGGGCCACATGGCTACACCTTC